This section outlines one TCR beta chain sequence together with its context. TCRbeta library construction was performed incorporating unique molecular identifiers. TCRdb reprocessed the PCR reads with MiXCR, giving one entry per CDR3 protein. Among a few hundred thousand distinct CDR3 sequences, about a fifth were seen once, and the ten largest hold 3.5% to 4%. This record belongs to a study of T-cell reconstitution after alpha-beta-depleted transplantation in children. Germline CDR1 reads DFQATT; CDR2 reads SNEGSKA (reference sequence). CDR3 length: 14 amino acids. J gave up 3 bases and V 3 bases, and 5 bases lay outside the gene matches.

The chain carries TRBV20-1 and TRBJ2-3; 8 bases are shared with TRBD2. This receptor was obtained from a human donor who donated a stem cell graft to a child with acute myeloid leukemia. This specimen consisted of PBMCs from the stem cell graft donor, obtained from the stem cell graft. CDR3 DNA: TGCAGTGCTAGTGACGGGAGGGTGACAGATACGCAGTATTTT. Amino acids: CSASDGRVTDTQYF.